This record covers a single T cell receptor beta chain. Its antigen is currently unknown. This specimen comes from a study of Ad26.COV2.S vaccination and SARS-CoV-2 variants. Notes on the study in general: Spike-specific TCR breadth ran higher among vaccine recipients than placebo recipients. Those who received vaccine or placebo ended up with similar non-spike TCR breadth.

This table comes from immunoSEQ multiplex PCR, and its TCRdb copy is limited to in-frame clones, with some not included. Of under 550,000 clones in the sample, around nine tenths were seen once. The germline V gene encodes CDR1 LGHNA and CDR2 YSLEER. Trimming removed 1 base from V and 1 base from J; junction bases left unmatched: 2. The CDR3 contains 16 residues. Treatment indicated: 15 to 20 received Ad26.COV2.S at low or high dose, single or two shots; a few received placebo; per-sample allocation not given. At day 63 after the first vaccine or placebo injection, samples were drawn. The V call is TRBV4-3, the J call TRBJ2-3; 10 bases agree with TRBD2. The TCR was taken from a person aged 18-65 years who received the Ad26.COV2.S COVID-19 vaccine or a placebo. The sequencing here drew on peripheral blood, taken in a trial of Ad26.COV2.S vaccine versus placebo. CDR3 in DNA: TGCGCCAGCAGCCAAGTCCTAGCGGGGGGCACAGATACGCAGTATTTT. It encodes CASSQVLAGGTDTQYF.